Listed below are T cell receptor beta chains from one sample, sequenced in a study of T-cell reconstitution after alpha-beta-depleted transplantation in children. TCRdb re-derived calls from the PCR reads in MiXCR, one entry per CDR3 protein. The sample carries 250,000 to 300,000 distinct CDR3 sequences, around 10% recorded once. The material was PBMCs, obtained before TCRalphabeta/CD19-depleted stem cell transplant. Receptor source: a boy younger than two with acute myeloid leukemia, due to receive a stem cell transplant. The CDR3 runs from the conserved cysteine through the conserved F or W. Fields, in order: clone size, J gene, V gene, D gene, CDR3 length, CDR3 protein, CDR3 DNA. The D gene is left open where the match is weak. Not every row has a clone size; where given, it reads once, few, many or a size class.

many	TRBJ1-1	TRBV2	.	13	CASSEVKGRGAFF	TGTGCCAGCAGTGAAGTAAAGGGACGGGGAGCTTTCTTT
few	TRBJ2-1	TRBV11-2	.	19	CASSLRARDPLSSYNEQFF	TGTGCCAGCAGCTTAAGGGCCAGGGATCCGTTAAGCTCCTACAATGAGCAGTTCTTC
many	TRBJ2-2	TRBV2	.	13	CASSEARAGELFF	TGTGCCAGCAGTGAAGCGAGGGCCGGGGAGCTGTTTTTT
many	TRBJ1-2	TRBV20-1	.	14	CSAPGTGTAYGYTF	TGCAGTGCTCCCGGGACCGGGACGGCCTATGGCTACACCTTC
many	TRBJ2-1	TRBV5-1	.	15	CASSLAEGIHNEQFF	TGCGCCAGCAGCTTGGCGGAGGGGATCCACAATGAGCAGTTCTTC
many	TRBJ2-5	TRBV25-1	.	13	CASSEPGPETQYF	TGTGCCAGCAGTGAGCCGGGGCCAGAGACCCAGTACTTC
many	TRBJ2-1	TRBV7-8	.	14	CASSLALGRNEQFF	TGTGCCAGCAGCTTAGCGCTGGGACGCAATGAGCAGTTCTTC
many	TRBJ2-5	TRBV7-7	TRBD2	15	CASSEFAGGVETQYF	TGTGCCAGCAGCGAGTTTGCGGGAGGGGTAGAGACCCAGTACTTC
.	TRBJ2-7	TRBV28	.	11	CASSPYGEQYF	TGTGCCAGCAGTCCCTACGGCGAGCAGTACTTC
many	TRBJ2-1	TRBV7-2	.	13	CASSSGRAREQFF	TGTGCCAGCAGCTCCGGCCGGGCGAGGGAGCAGTTCTTC
many	TRBJ2-2	TRBV3-1	.	15	CASSFQGRNTGELFF	TGTGCCAGCAGTTTTCAGGGTCGAAACACCGGGGAGCTGTTTTTT
many	TRBJ1-5	TRBV4-2	.	15	CASSQESDSNQPQHF	TGTGCCAGCAGCCAAGAGTCTGACAGCAATCAGCCCCAGCATTTT